The present T cell receptor (beta chain) was sequenced within a study of cytomegalovirus exposure and HLA in healthy donors. V lost 0 bases, J lost 1 base, and 1 base lay in between. CDR3 length equals 13 residues. Per the germline V gene, CDR1 is SGHDT and CDR2 is YYEEEE. TCRdb's copy holds only in-frame clones and misses some; the assay was immunoSEQ multiplex PCR. The sample contains about 260,000 clones, roughly 88% of which appear only once. Study-level findings and limits: Altogether, more than 150 TCR beta chains were recorded as cytomegalovirus-associated. Among the CMV-associated chains, a few were confirmed in vitro as specific for CMV antigens.

The study drew the donors from its approximately 110-subject validation cohort, separate from the approximately 690-subject first cohort. This clone was counted only a few times. What it recognizes is unknown. Sequenced input: PBMCs. V usage is TRBV5-6 and J usage is TRBJ2-2; D call uncertain. The sequence derives from a woman in her twenties or thirties in good health and CMV-seronegative. Here the CDR3 DNA reads TGTGCCAGCAGCTTGGGGAACACCGGGGAGCTGTTTTTT. Translating gives CASSLGNTGELFF. Filled out from reference TRBV5-6 and TRBJ2-2, the complete variable domain reads DAGVTQSPTHLIKTRGQQVTLRCSPKSGHDTVSWYQQALGQGPQFIFQYYEEEERQRGNFPDRFSGHQFPNYSSELNVNALLLGDSALYLCASSLGNTGELFFGEGSRLTVL.